The clone carrying this TCR beta chain was observed a few times. The antigen is not known. These data are taken from a study of CD8+CD57+ T cells in acquired aplastic anemia. In the study overall: Recorded DNA amounts for sorted CD4+ and CD8+ cells had an average of around 3.4 ug. Study-level results: Patients and controls shared 25 to 30 CD8+ CDR3 sequences.

Genomic DNA, serving as template, underwent TCR beta VDJ and CDR3 profiling. TCRdb reprocessed the reads via MiXCR and lists one record per CDR3 protein. The table lists roughly 160,000 distinct CDR3 sequences, roughly 63% of them singletons. The sample taken for sequencing was sorted CD4+, CD8+, or CD8+CD57+ T cells (not recorded which) from PBMCs. The sequence derives from a human donor in good health.

The CDR3 coding sequence is TGTGCCAGCAGCGGCCGGGACGGGGAGCTGTTTTTT. The encoded protein is CASSGRDGELFF. V usage is TRBV9 and J usage is TRBJ2-2; D perhaps matches TRBD2 (5 bases). The CDR3 consists of 12 residues. The germline V and J ends were trimmed by 3 bases and 7 bases, with 7 bases remaining between them. Germline CDR1 reads SGDLS; CDR2 reads YYNGEE.